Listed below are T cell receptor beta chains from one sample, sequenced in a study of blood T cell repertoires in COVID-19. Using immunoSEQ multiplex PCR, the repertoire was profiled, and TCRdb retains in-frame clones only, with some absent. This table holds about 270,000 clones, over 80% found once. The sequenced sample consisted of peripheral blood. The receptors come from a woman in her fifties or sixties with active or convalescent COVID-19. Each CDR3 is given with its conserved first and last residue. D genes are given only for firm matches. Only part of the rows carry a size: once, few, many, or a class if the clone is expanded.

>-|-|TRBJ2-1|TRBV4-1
TGCGCCAGCAGCCCCCGAGGTAGCGGAGGAAACAATGAGCAGTTCTTC
CASSPRGSGGNNEQFF
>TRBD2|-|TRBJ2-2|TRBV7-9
TGTGCCAGCACCGAATCACTAGCGGGAGGAAGGGCCGGGGAGCTGTTTTTT
CASTESLAGGRAGELFF
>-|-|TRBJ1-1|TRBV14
TGTGCCAGCAGCCCGCGGGCCGGAGAAGCTTTCTTT
CASSPRAGEAFF
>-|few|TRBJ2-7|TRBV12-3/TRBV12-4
TGTGCCAGCAGTGCTAACTACGAGCAGTACTTC
CASSANYEQYF
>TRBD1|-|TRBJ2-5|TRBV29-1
TGCAGCGCCGCGACGACAGGGAAGGAGACCCAGTACTTC
CSAATTGKETQYF
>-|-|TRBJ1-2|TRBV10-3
TGTGCCATCAGGGATTTAGCGAAAAGGGACTATGGCTACACCTTC
CAIRDLAKRDYGYTF
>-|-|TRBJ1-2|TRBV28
TGTGCCAGCTACACAGGGAAACAGCTCTATGGCTACACCTTC
CASYTGKQLYGYTF
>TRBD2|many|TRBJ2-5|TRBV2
TGTGCCAGCACCAATCATCGTAGCGGGAGATTTAACTTC
CASTNHRSGRFNF
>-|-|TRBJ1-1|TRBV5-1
TGCGCCAGCAGCCCCGGGACACTGAACACTGAAGCTTTCTTT
CASSPGTLNTEAFF
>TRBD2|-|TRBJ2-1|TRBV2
TGTGCCAGCAGCCACGCCCTAGCGGGAGCCTTCAATGAGCAGTTCTTC
CASSHALAGAFNEQFF
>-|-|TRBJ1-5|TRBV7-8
TGTGCCAGTTCCGTATATAGCAATCAGCCCCAGCATTTT
CASSVYSNQPQHF
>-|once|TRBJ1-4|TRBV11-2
TGTGCCAGCAGCCTTACGAGCCACGCAACTAATGAAAAACTGTTTTTT
CASSLTSHATNEKLFF
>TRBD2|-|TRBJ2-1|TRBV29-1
TGCAGCGTTGAAGGGGTAGCGGGAGTCGCTAGCTCCTACAATGAGCAGTTCTTC
CSVEGVAGVASSYNEQFF
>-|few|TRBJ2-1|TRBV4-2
TGTGCCAGCAGCCCCAGGACTATACTGTACAATGAGCAGTTCTTC
CASSPRTILYNEQFF
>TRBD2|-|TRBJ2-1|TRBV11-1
TGTGCCAGCAGCCAAGGGAGGGACAATGAGCAGTTCTTC
CASSQGRDNEQFF
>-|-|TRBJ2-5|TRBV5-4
TGTGCCAGCAGCGTCACTACGTACCAAGAGACCCAGTACTTC
CASSVTTYQETQYF
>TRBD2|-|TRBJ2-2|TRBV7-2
TGTGCCAGCAGCTTAGCGGGGACTAGCGACACCGGGGAGCTGTTTTTT
CASSLAGTSDTGELFF
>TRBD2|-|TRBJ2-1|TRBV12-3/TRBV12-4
TGTGCCAGCAGACTAGCGAACAATGAGCAGTTCTTC
CASRLANNEQFF
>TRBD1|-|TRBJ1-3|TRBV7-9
TGTGCCAGCAGCTCCCGGGACAGATTACCGGACGGAAACACCATATATTTT
CASSSRDRLPDGNTIYF
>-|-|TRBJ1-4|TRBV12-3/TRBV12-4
TGTGCCAGCAGCCCCCAGTTAGAAAAACTGTTTTTT
CASSPQLEKLFF
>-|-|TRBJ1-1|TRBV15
TGTGCCACCAGCAGAGATCCCCAGGGAGGGAACACTGAAGCTTTCTTT
CATSRDPQGGNTEAFF
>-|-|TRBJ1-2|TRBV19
TGTGCCAGTAGTAAGGGAGGATGGGGGTACTATGGCTACACCTTC
CASSKGGWGYYGYTF
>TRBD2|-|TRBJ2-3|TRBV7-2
TGTGCCAGCAGCTTAGCGGCTAGCGGGAGCTGGGCAGATACGCAGTATTTT
CASSLAASGSWADTQYF
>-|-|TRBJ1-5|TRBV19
TGTGCCAGTACCCAATGGGGGGTGAATAGCAATCAGCCCCAGCATTTT
CASTQWGVNSNQPQHF
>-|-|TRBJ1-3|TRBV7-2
TGTGCCAGCAGCTACCGCCAGGGAGGAAACACCATATATTTT
CASSYRQGGNTIYF
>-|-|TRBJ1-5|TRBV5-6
TGTGCCAGCAGCTTGGCGGGGGGAATGGGCAATCAGCCCCAGCATTTT
CASSLAGGMGNQPQHF
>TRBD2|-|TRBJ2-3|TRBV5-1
TGCGCCAGCACCATCCTTCGGGAGGGGACAGATACGCAGTATTTT
CASTILREGTDTQYF
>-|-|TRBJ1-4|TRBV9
TGTGCCAGCAGCACCCGAGACAGGCCTGCAACTAATGAAAAACTGTTTTTT
CASSTRDRPATNEKLFF